The 15 T cell receptor beta chains below all came from one sample that was sequenced in a study of T cell responses to AZD1222 COVID-19 vaccine. This table comes from immunoSEQ multiplex PCR, and its TCRdb copy is limited to in-frame clones, with some not included. This table has about 120,000 clones, 70% to 90% appearing once. The source material was peripheral blood, sampled on day 0 of AZD1222 vaccination. The receptors derive from an adult in good health.

V and J are TRBV5-1 and TRBJ1-6; TRBD1 might be the D (5 bases). The CDR3 has 13 amino acids. The V end was cut by 0 bases, the J end by 13 bases, with 11 bases between. CDR1 and CDR2 (germline): SGHRS, YFSETQ. This CDR3 reads CASSLARGDPLHF. The CDR3, as DNA: TGCGCCAGCAGCTTGGCGAGGGGTGATCCCCTCCACTTT.

This chain connects TRBV24-1 to TRBJ1-1; possibly TRBD1 for D (5 bases). This CDR3 is built from 13 residues. The germline CDR1 and CDR2 sequences are KGHDR and SFDVKD. V lost 5 bases to trimming and J lost 4 bases, with 10 bases between them. CDR3 bases: TGTGCCACCAGTGCACTCGGGGCCACTGAAGCTTTCTTT. This codes for CATSALGATEAFF.

The chain carries TRBV5-4 and TRBJ1-3, with D perhaps TRBD1 (6 bases). The V gene's germline CDR1 is SGHNT and CDR2 YYREEE (reference sequence). Between the trimmed V and J ends, which lost 4 bases and 0 bases, there was a span of 11 bases. CDR3 size: 15 residues. CDR3 amino acids: CASSLGHPSGNTIYF. CDR3 nucleotide sequence: TGTGCCAGCAGCCTGGGACACCCCTCTGGAAACACCATATATTTT.

This clone has more than one count but fewer than ten. The chain uses TRBV13 and TRBJ1-1, with TRBD1 as a possible D gene (5 bases). V lost 0 bases and J 0 bases, leaving 11 bases between the germline ends. CDR1 and CDR2 (germline): PRHDT, FYEKMQ (reference sequence). The CDR3 covers 16 residues. The CDR3: CASSLGQGLMNTEAFF. The CDR3 nucleotides are TGTGCCAGCAGCTTAGGCCAGGGCCTTATGAACACTGAAGCTTTCTTT.

The rearrangement uses TRBV10-2 and TRBJ1-1; D unclear. Looked up from germline, CDR1 is WSHSY and CDR2 is SAAADI. The length of the CDR3 is 11 residues. V lost 7 bases, J lost 8 bases, and 11 bases lay in between. The CDR3 DNA follows: TGCGCCAGCACGGGCCAGACCGAAGCTTTCTTT. Residues: CASTGQTEAFF.

The chain recombines TRBV27 with TRBJ1-3; maybe TRBD1 (6 bases). This CDR3 has 16 amino acids. Trimming shortened V by 6 bases and J by 2 bases, and 17 bases separated the two germline ends. Germline V gene data show CDR1 as MNHEY and CDR2 as SMNVEV (reference sequence). The DNA of the CDR3 is TGTGCCAGCAGCCCCAGGAGGGGGGGAACTGGAAACACCATATATTTT. Its translation is CASSPRRGGTGNTIYF.

This chain connects TRBV27 to TRBJ2-7; no definite D call. V lost 5 bases and J lost 0, with 11 bases in between. The CDR3 spans 14 residues. Germline V gene lookup returns CDR1 MNHEY and CDR2 SMNVEV (reference sequence). The CDR3 coding sequence is TGTGCCAGCAGTCCTCTCAGGAGCTCCTACGAGCAGTACTTC. This codes for CASSPLRSSYEQYF.

V usage is TRBV9 and J usage is TRBJ2-2; D could derive from TRBD1 or TRBD2 (7 bases each). V was clipped by 3 bases and J by 7 bases, with 16 bases between them. The length of the CDR3 is 15 residues. Per the germline V gene, CDR1 is SGDLS and CDR2 is YYNGEE. The DNA of the CDR3 is TGTGCCAGCAGCGAGACAGGGAGGGAAAGCGGGGAGCTGTTTTTT. Amino acids: CASSETGRESGELFF.

CDR3 loop: CASSEGGSFPETQYF. The CDR3, as DNA: TGCGCCAGCAGTGAAGGCGGGAGTTTCCCAGAGACCCAGTACTTC. The chain has TRBV10-1 and TRBJ2-5; 7 bases are a match to TRBD2. Germline assignment: CDR1 WNHNN and CDR2 SYGVQD (reference sequence). J lost 4 bases, V lost 3 bases, and 8 bases had no gene match. The CDR3 runs to 15 residues.

The chain combines TRBV11-2 with TRBJ1-1; D gene uncertain. CDR3 length: 14 amino acids. Germline loops: CDR1 SGHAT, CDR2 FQNNGV. The V gene lost 3 bases and the J gene lost 2 bases, with 10 bases spanning the gap. The CDR3 here is CASSLDGVNTEAFF. The CDR3 DNA follows: TGTGCCAGCAGCTTGGACGGAGTCAACACTGAAGCTTTCTTT. The full variable domain, in which reference TRBV11-2 and TRBJ1-1 provide the parts outside the CDR3, is EAGVAQSPRYKIIEKRQSVAFWCNPISGHATLYWYQQILGQGPKLLIQFQNNGVVDDSQLPKDRFSAERLKGVDSTLKIQPAKLEDSAVYLCASSLDGVNTEAFFGQGTRLTVV.

The chain joins TRBV5-1 to TRBJ2-5, with 8 positions matching TRBD1. Trimming removed 7 bases from V and 2 bases from J; junction bases left unmatched: 10. Per germline, CDR1 SGHRS and CDR2 YFSETQ. The CDR3 has 15 amino acids. In DNA, the CDR3 is TGCGCCAGCCTCAGGACAGGGCATCCGCAAGAGACCCAGTACTTC. As protein: CASLRTGHPQETQYF.

The chain uses TRBV5-1 and TRBJ1-3; D perhaps matches TRBD1 (5 bases). The CDR3 is 16 residues long. Per germline, CDR1 SGHRS and CDR2 YFSETQ. V lost 0 bases and J 0 bases, leaving 10 bases between the germline ends. The CDR3 DNA reads as TGCGCCAGCAGCTTGGCCCCGACAGACTCTGGAAACACCATATATTTT. This encodes CASSLAPTDSGNTIYF.

This clone is a singleton in its sample. The V gene is TRBV2, the J gene TRBJ2-7; D not certain. The germline gives CDR1 SNHLY, CDR2 FYNNEI. The CDR3 consists of 14 residues. Trimming took off 7 bases at V and 1 base at J, with 14 bases between the two ends. CDR3 in DNA: TGTGCCAGCAACCCCGGGCAACAGTCCTACGAGCAGTACTTC. As protein: CASNPGQQSYEQYF. The variable domain in full, with the rest retrieved from reference TRBV2 and TRBJ2-7, is EPEVTQTPSHQVTQMGQEVILRCVPISNHLYFYWYRQILGQKVEFLVSFYNNEISEKSEIFDDQFSVERPDGSNFTLKIRSTKLEDSAMYFCASNPGQQSYEQYFGPGTRLTVT.

The chain combines TRBV6-5 with TRBJ2-1; D may match TRBD1 or TRBD2 (6 bases each). V was clipped by 2 bases and J by 2 bases, with 10 bases between them. From germline, CDR1 is MNHEY and CDR2 SVGAGI. This CDR3 is built from 15 residues. CDR3 in amino acids: CASSYAGGPYNEQFF. The DNA of the CDR3 is TGTGCCAGCAGTTACGCTGGGGGGCCCTACAATGAGCAGTTCTTC.

The chain carries TRBV7-3 and TRBJ2-1, with TRBD2 identical over 7 bases. Germline lookup yields CDR1 SGHTA and CDR2 FQGTGA. V dropped 1 base and J dropped 5; count of bases not matched to a gene: 5. The CDR3 is 15 amino acids. The CDR3 is CASSLMAGVHNEQFF. The CDR3 region has the DNA TGTGCCAGCAGCTTAATGGCGGGAGTCCACAATGAGCAGTTCTTC.